This TCR beta chain stems from a study of beta chain features in type 1 diabetes (dated by TCRdb to about 2018). General notes on the study: No differences in mean age, gender distribution, total cell number or subset yield were found between patients and healthy donors. A total of 85 million to 110 million sorted cells were examined across all samples, and RNA yield correlated strongly with the number of cells per subset. In the study, recently diagnosed type 1 diabetes patients and matched healthy donors were compared on the TCRB repertoires of their sorted circulating CD4+ T cell subsets. Naive and central memory subsets were obtained from all 30 or so donors, but regulatory and stem cell-like memory subsets were isolated from only 8 patients and about 8 healthy donors. Broader findings and caveats from the paper: HLA sub-analyses involved small numbers of individuals, so any influence of HLA type on TCRB rearrangement remained unresolved. The naive, central memory and regulatory TCRB repertoires appeared to resemble one another more closely among patients than among healthy donors. Because cDNA was sequenced instead of genomic DNA, highly expressing activated cells could be over-represented, though the groups showed no difference in activation or CD3 levels. PCR may preferentially amplify shorter templates, but because patient and control samples were amplified and corrected together, any resulting skew would affect both groups equally. Patients with type 1 diabetes made fewer insertions and deleted more nucleotides at VDJ recombination sites, implying thymic rearrangement abnormalities. A moderate but significant shortening of TCRB CDR3 length was observed in type 1 diabetes patients in all four CD4+ subsets.

From each donor, a single peripheral blood sample of roughly 0.11 L on average was drawn into heparinised tubes. A BD FACSAria II and a panel including CD45RO, CCR7, CD25, CD127, CD95 and CD27 were used to sort naive, central memory, regulatory and stem cell-like memory CD4+ T cells. All sorted populations exceeded 98% purity. Right away, PBMCs were isolated by Lymphoprep density gradient centrifugation and were stained directly, with no culture step. So that batch effects would be minimized, each experiment stained and sorted samples in pairs, pairing one healthy donor with one patient. With regard to this clone: It has no known antigen specificity. No quality values exist for individual bases; no much larger clone is one base distant.

The CDR3 sequence holds 17 residues, the cysteine and phenylalanine included. The only DNA kept is the CDR3, 51 bases in frame from the first base. V is pared back by 3 bases and J by 0 bases, with 12 bases lying between the germline termini. For CDR1 and CDR2, the germline V gene (reference sequence) lists LNHDA and SQIVND. The entire amount of isolated RNA was reverse transcribed using the High Capacity cDNA Reverse Transcription Kit, so the sequenced TCRB transcripts were expressed ones. Deep immunoSEQ sequencing was performed on naive, central memory and regulatory T cell samples, with an average of around 3.4 million total reads per sample. Sorted cells were lysed in RLT buffer and RNA was extracted with DNase-treated RNeasy Micro or Mini kits, depending on cell number. Each cell subset was processed on its own to prevent cross-contamination, while patient and healthy donor samples were processed together. TCRB sequences were amplified from cDNA with the immunoSEQ multiplex PCR, producing 87-bp fragments spanning the CDR3 region. Sequencing of the amplicons was done on the Illumina HiSeq platform. Under the source paper's analysis protocol: PCR bias was computationally corrected using synthetic template baselines, reads within Hamming distance 2 were collapsed, and singletons that could not be merged were discarded. By aligning reads against IMGT, V, D and J genes, CDR3 length, and insertions or deletions at six rearrangement sites were assigned. Within each subset, clonotype counts were normalized to the number of sorted cells before true diversity and Gini coefficients were calculated with the tcR R package. The overlap coefficient, calculated on TCRB nucleotide sequences, was used to quantify repertoire sharing. Out-of-frame TCRB sequences from naive cells were analyzed to stand in for the pre-selection repertoire. The table comes from immuneACCESS by way of TCRdb, which keeps in-frame sequences with V and J called. Part of the clones is missing from these tables; in studies checked, under half for an unresolved V gene and the rest for unknown reasons. That table gives V, J and clone size, and the DNA gave D and trimming. For this sample the table gives 860,000 or so clones, of which around a sixth were detected only once. The ten biggest clones cover 0.02% to 0.025% of the sample.

This receptor was identified in a woman younger than 35 in good health. Sequencing was carried out using naive CD4+ T cells from blood. The sample's cell subset or site label, decoded: true naive CD4+ T cells. The rearrangement combines TRBV19 with TRBJ2-6; the D gene cannot be named for sure. The CDR3 in this case is CASSIRTYRSGANVLTF. The sequenced DNA is TGTGCCAGTAGTATCAGGACCTACCGCTCTGGGGCCAACGTCCTGACTTTC.